This TCR beta chain was sequenced for a study of CD8 T cells in ankylosing spondylitis. General study findings and limits: The clones that were linked to disease were reported to be significantly enriched in matched synovial fluid samples from ankylosing spondylitis patients. Disease-linked clones bore a CD8+ phenotype, appearing relatively rarely in peripheral blood. A TCR beta motif of roughly eight highly homologous variants seemed to mark ankylosing spondylitis blood.

This clonotype was counted at least ten times. Its specificity is not known. The CDR3 length is 14 residues. Per germline, CDR1 SGHDT and CDR2 YYEEEE. V lost 1 base and J 0 bases, leaving 7 bases between the germline ends. The authors made TCR beta libraries by quantitative 5'-RACE with molecular barcodes. TCRdb re-called the 5' RACE reads with MiXCR, one entry per CDR3 protein. The sample shows fewer than 550,000 distinct CDR3 sequences, about 5.7% of them seen only once. The V call is TRBV5-6, the J call TRBJ1-1; D unresolved. This receptor was obtained from a male donor with ankylosing spondylitis. The sequencing sample was made of blood, either unsorted or a sorted T cell fraction (not recorded which). The DNA for the CDR3 is TGTGCCAGCAGCTTGTATAGAATGAACACTGAAGCTTTCTTT. This codes for CASSLYRMNTEAFF.